The source of this T cell receptor (beta chain) is a study of T cell responses to AZD1222 COVID-19 vaccine. The CDR3 spans 16 residues. The V segment lost 4 bases and the J segment 1 base; nucleotides outside the gene matches: 4. The V gene's germline CDR1 is LNHDA and CDR2 SQIVND (reference sequence). Repertoires were generated with immunoSEQ multiplex PCR, while TCRdb's copy carries only in-frame clones and drops some. The sample lists 150,000 to 160,000 clones; 70% to 90% were seen once. The source material was peripheral blood, sampled on day 0 of MenACWY control vaccination. The genes are TRBV19 and TRBJ2-3, with 11 bases that match TRBD2. This receptor was obtained from an adult in good health. CDR3 DNA sequence: TGTGCCAGTAGTAGGCAACTAGCGGGGGGCACAGATACGCAGTATTTT. It codes for CASSRQLAGGTDTQYF.